This T cell receptor (beta chain) is from a study of technical replicates of blood from a handful of donors. V lost 0 bases, J lost 0 bases, and 4 bases lay in between. Germline loops: CDR1 SGDLS, CDR2 YYNGEE. The CDR3 is 13 amino acids. The table came from immunoSEQ multiplex PCR; TCRdb's copy has only in-frame clones and leaves some out. This table has tens of thousands of clones, more than 90% appearing once. Sequenced: T cells isolated from PBMCs. V usage is TRBV9 and J usage is TRBJ2-7, with D unclear. This clonotype was obtained from a human donor in good health. The CDR3 here is CASSVDSSYEQYF. In nucleotides, the CDR3 is TGTGCCAGCAGCGTAGACAGCTCCTACGAGCAGTACTTC.